This record looks at one T cell receptor (beta chain) sequence and its context. The data were taken from a study of OX40 agonist ivuxolimab in advanced cancers. Repertoires were generated with immunoSEQ multiplex PCR, while TCRdb's copy carries only in-frame clones and drops some. This sample has about 83,000 clones; under 90% occur once, and the top ten carry 1.5% to 2%. The sample here was CD4+ or CD8+ T cells sorted from blood, taken in a trial of the OX40 agonist ivuxolimab. The sequence was obtained from an adult with an advanced solid tumor such as melanoma, head and neck, liver or kidney cancer.

The chain's CDR3 is CASSLDDRDIEAFF. CDR3 nucleotide sequence: TGTGCCAGCAGCTTGGATGACAGGGATATTGAAGCTTTCTTT. The chain is built from TRBV5-8 and TRBJ1-1; 7 nucleotides align to TRBD1. Losses at the gene ends were 0 bases for V and 7 bases for J; bases not matched to a gene: 6. The CDR3 is made up of 14 amino acids. CDR1 and CDR2 (germline): SGHTS, YDEGEE.